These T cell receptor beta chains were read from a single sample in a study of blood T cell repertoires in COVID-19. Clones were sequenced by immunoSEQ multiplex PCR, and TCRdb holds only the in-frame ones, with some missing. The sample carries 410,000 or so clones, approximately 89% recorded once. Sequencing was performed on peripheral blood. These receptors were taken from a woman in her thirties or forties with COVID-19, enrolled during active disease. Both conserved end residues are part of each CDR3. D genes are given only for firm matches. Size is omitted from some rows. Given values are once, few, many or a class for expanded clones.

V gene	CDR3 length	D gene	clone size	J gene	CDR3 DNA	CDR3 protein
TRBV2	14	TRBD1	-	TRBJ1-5	TGTGCCAGCAGAGGGACAGGGCTAGATCAGCCCCAGCATTTT	CASRGTGLDQPQHF
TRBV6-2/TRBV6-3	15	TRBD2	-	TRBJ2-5	TGTGCCAGCAGTCATCCAAGACTAGCGGGAGAGACCCAGTACTTC	CASSHPRLAGETQYF
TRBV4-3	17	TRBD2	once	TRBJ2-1	TGCGCCAGCAGCCCCCTAAGGCCTAGCGGTTTCTACAATGAGCAGTTCTTC	CASSPLRPSGFYNEQFF
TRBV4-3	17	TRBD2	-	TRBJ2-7	TGCGCCAGCAGCCAAGCTCTATTAGCGGGAGCCTCCTACGAGCAGTACTTC	CASSQALLAGASYEQYF
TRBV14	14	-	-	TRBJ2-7	TGTGCCAGCAGCCGAACGAGGGGAGGCTACGAGCAGTACTTC	CASSRTRGGYEQYF
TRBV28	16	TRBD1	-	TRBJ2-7	TGTGCCAGCAGTCCCCCCAGGGGGCGAAAGTCCTACGAGCAGTACTTC	CASSPPRGRKSYEQYF
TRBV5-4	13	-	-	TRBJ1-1	TGTGCCAGCAGCCCCGGGACTAACACTGAAGCTTTCTTT	CASSPGTNTEAFF
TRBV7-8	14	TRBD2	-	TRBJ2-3	TGTGCCAGCAGCTTATCCGGGGGGGTGGATACGCAGTATTTT	CASSLSGGVDTQYF
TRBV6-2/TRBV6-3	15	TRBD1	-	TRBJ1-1	TGTGCCAGCAGTCCGAACTCAGGGGGCGAAAGGAAAGCTTTCTTT	CASSPNSGGERKAFF
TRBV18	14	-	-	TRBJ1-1	TGTGCCAGCTCACCGGGCCAGACGAACACTGAAGCTTTCTTT	CASSPGQTNTEAFF
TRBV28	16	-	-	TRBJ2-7	TGTGCCAGCAGTTTATTTCCCAGGGCAAGCTCCTACGAGCAGTACTTC	CASSLFPRASSYEQYF
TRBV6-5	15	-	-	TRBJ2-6	TGTGCCAGCAGTTACGGGGCACCCGGGGCCAACGTCCTGACTTTC	CASSYGAPGANVLTF
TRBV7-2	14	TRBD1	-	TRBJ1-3	TGTGCCAGCAGCCCGGACAGGGCAGAAAACACCATATATTTT	CASSPDRAENTIYF
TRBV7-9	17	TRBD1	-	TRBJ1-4	TGTGCCAGCAGCTTAGTCCTTCGGACAGGACCTAATGAAAAACTGTTTTTT	CASSLVLRTGPNEKLFF
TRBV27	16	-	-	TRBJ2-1	TGTGCCAGCAGACCTTGGGCAGGGCCCTCTTACAATGAGCAGTTCTTC	CASRPWAGPSYNEQFF
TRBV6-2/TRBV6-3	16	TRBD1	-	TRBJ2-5	TGTGCCAGCAGTCAAAGGGGCCAGGGGGCGGGAGAGACCCAGTACTTC	CASSQRGQGAGETQYF
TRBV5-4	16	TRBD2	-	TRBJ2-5	TGTGCCAGCAGCCCGCCTCCTAGCGGATCACAAGAGACCCAGTACTTC	CASSPPPSGSQETQYF
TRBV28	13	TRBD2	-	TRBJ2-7	TGTGCCAGCAGCCATCGGGGGGGGCGGGAGCAGTACTTC	CASSHRGGREQYF
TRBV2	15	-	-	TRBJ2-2	TGTGCCACCCGGAGGAGACCTATCAACACCGGGGAGCTGTTTTTT	CATRRRPINTGELFF
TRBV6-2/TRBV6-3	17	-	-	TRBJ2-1	TGTGCCAGCAGTTTAAATCGGTTAATAGGAGGGAAGAATGAGCAGTTCTTC	CASSLNRLIGGKNEQFF
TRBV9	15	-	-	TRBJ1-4	TGTGCCAGCAGCGTAGAAGGAGCATACTATGAAAAACTGTTTTTT	CASSVEGAYYEKLFF
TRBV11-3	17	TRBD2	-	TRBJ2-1	TGTGCCAGCAGCTTAGAACTAGCGGGGGACCCTTACAATGAGCAGTTCTTC	CASSLELAGDPYNEQFF